The 5 T cell receptor beta chains below come from one sample, sequenced in a study of response to subunit inactivated influenza vaccine. TCRdb itself ran the RT-PCR reads through MiXCR, one entry per CDR3 protein. The sample holds roughly 780,000 distinct CDR3 sequences; around a sixth are singletons and the top ten take roughly a tenth. The starting material was PBMCs from blood, obtained approximately 5 days after vaccination. The receptors were sampled from a man in his forties or fifties who received an inactivated influenza vaccine.

This clonotype was counted only a few times. The CDR3 reads CASSSLARGYTF. Written as DNA, the CDR3 is TGTGCCAGCAGTTCCCTGGCCCGGGGATACACCTTC. The chain recombines TRBV12-3 or TRBV12-4 with TRBJ1-2; D unresolved. The CDR3 extends over 12 amino acids. Trimming removed 4 bases at V and 11 bases at J, with 14 bases between.

The chain joins TRBV4-3 to TRBJ2-7; 10 bases fit TRBD2. Trimming took 0 bases from V and 2 from J; bases not matched to a gene: 7. This CDR3 is 17 amino acids long. The V gene's germline CDR1 is LGHNA and CDR2 YSLEER. The CDR3 DNA sequence: TGCGCCAGCAGCCAAGATTATCGGACTAGCGGCACCTACGAGCAGTACTTC. Translation gives CASSQDYRTSGTYEQYF.

The table lists this clonotype with a count of one. V usage is TRBV20-1 and J usage is TRBJ1-1, with 10 bases lining up with TRBD1. V gave up 1 base and J gave up 7 bases; unmatched junction bases: 6. The CDR3 loop spans 14 amino acids. The germline CDR1 and CDR2 sequences are DFQATT and SNEGSKA (reference sequence). In nucleotides, the CDR3 is TGCAGTGCTAGAGTCGGACAGGGGGTTGTTGAAGCTTTCTTT. Translated, it gives CSARVGQGVVEAFF.

Only a few counts were recorded for this clonotype. V usage is TRBV28 and J usage is TRBJ1-5; no reliable D call. Germline V lookup: CDR1 MDHEN, CDR2 SYDVKM. This CDR3 is 18 amino acids long. V lost 3 bases, J lost 3 bases, and 21 bases lay in between. The CDR3 loop reads CASSLESGQLSANQPQHF. The CDR3 coding sequence is TGTGCCAGCAGTTTGGAATCTGGCCAGTTAAGCGCCAATCAGCCCCAGCATTTT.

The V call is TRBV12-3 or TRBV12-4, the J call TRBJ2-1, with 7 bases lining up with TRBD1. The V gene end was trimmed by 5 bases and the J gene end by 7 bases; junction bases not matched to a gene: 11. The CDR3 consists of 15 residues. CDR3 nucleotide sequence: TGTGCCAGCAGTGGGGAACAGGGGATTAGGAATGAGCAGTTCTTC. It codes for CASSGEQGIRNEQFF.